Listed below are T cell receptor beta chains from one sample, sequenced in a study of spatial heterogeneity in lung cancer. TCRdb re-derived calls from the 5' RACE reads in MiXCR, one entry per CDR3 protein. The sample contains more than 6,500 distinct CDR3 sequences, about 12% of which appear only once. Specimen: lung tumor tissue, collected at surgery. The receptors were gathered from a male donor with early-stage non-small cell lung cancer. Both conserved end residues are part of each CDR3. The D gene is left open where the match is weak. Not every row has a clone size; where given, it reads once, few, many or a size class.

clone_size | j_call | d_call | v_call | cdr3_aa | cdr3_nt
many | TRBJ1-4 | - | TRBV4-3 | CASSQVSAVTDQNEKLFF | TGCGCCAGCAGCCAAGTATCGGCGGTGACGGACCAGAATGAAAAACTGTTTTTT
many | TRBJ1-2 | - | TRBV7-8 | CASSLDDYGYTF | TGTGCCAGCAGCTTAGACGACTATGGCTACACCTTC
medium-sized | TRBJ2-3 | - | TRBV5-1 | CASSWSDSSTDTQYF | TGCGCCAGCAGCTGGTCGGACAGCTCCACAGATACGCAGTATTTT
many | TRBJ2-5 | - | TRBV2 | CASSSSRGETQYF | TGTGCCAGCAGTAGTTCGAGGGGGGAGACCCAGTACTTC
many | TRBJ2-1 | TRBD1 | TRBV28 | CASSSRQGRSYNEQFF | TGTGCCAGCAGTTCCAGACAGGGTAGATCCTACAATGAGCAGTTCTTC
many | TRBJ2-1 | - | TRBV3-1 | CASSEGAGRVHEQFF | TGTGCCAGCAGCGAAGGGGCGGGCAGGGTGCATGAGCAGTTCTTC
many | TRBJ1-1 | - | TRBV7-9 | CASDGWRTEAFF | TGTGCCAGCGATGGGTGGCGCACTGAAGCTTTCTTT
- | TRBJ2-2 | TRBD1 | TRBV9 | CASSGYRGIAGELFF | TGTGCCAGCAGCGGTTACAGGGGAATTGCCGGGGAGCTGTTTTTT
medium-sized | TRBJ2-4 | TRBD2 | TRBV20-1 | CSAHQPLEREVKNIQYF | TGCAGTGCCCATCAGCCCTTGGAACGGGAGGTCAAAAACATTCAGTACTTC
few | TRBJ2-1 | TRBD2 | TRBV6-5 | CASSYGTSGRSEQFF | TGTGCCAGCAGTTACGGCACTAGCGGGAGGAGTGAGCAGTTCTTC
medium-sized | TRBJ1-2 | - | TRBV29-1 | CSVDTDRMYGYTF | TGCAGCGTTGATACGGACAGAATGTATGGCTACACCTTC
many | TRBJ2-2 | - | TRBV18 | CASSPKGRDTGELFF | TGTGCCAGCTCACCAAAGGGCAGAGACACCGGGGAGCTGTTTTTT
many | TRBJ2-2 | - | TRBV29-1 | CSTSSGTDTGELFF | TGCAGCACATCTTCCGGGACGGATACCGGGGAGCTGTTTTTT
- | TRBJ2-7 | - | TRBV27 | CAVPPCPYEQYF | TGTGCCGTTCCCCCTTGCCCCTACGAGCAGTACTTC
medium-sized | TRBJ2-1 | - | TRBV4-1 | CASSWGPEQFF | TGCGCCAGCAGCTGGGGCCCGGAGCAGTTCTTC
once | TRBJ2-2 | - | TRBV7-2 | CASSSAGSTGELFF | TGTGCCAGCAGCTCCGCCGGGTCGACCGGGGAGCTGTTTTTT
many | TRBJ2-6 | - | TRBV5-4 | CASSSPGISGANVLTF | TGTGCCAGCAGCTCTCCAGGGATCTCTGGGGCCAACGTCCTGACTTTC
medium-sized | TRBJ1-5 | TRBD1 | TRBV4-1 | CASSWDRGVQPQHF | TGCGCCAGCTCCTGGGACAGGGGAGTTCAGCCCCAGCATTTT
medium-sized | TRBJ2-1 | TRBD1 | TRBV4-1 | CASSRQGEYNEQFF | TGCGCCAGCAGCCGACAGGGGGAATACAATGAGCAGTTCTTC
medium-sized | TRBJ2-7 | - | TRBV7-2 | CASSGRALREQYF | TGTGCCAGCAGCGGTCGGGCCCTGAGGGAGCAGTACTTC
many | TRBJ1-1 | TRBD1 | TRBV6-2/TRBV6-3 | CASRETGASTEAFF | TGTGCCAGCAGAGAGACAGGGGCCAGCACTGAAGCTTTCTTT
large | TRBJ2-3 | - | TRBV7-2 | CASSFRSTATDTQYF | TGTGCCAGCAGCTTTCGTAGTACTGCCACAGATACGCAGTATTTT
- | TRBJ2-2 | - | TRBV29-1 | CSVGRGNTGELFF | TGCAGCGTTGGGCGGGGAAACACCGGGGAGCTGTTTTTT
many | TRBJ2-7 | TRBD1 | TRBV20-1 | CSAREPGQPYEQYF | TGCAGTGCTAGAGAACCGGGACAGCCCTACGAGCAGTACTTC
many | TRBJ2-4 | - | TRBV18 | CASSPGQRDIQYF | TGTGCCAGCTCACCAGGGCAGAGAGACATTCAGTACTTC
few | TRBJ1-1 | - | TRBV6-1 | CASSPYRGGVDTEAFF | TGTGCCAGCAGCCCATATCGGGGGGGCGTGGACACTGAAGCTTTCTTT
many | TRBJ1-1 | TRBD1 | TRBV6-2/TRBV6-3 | CASSRGQVNTEAFF | TGTGCCAGCAGTCGGGGACAGGTGAACACTGAAGCTTTCTTT
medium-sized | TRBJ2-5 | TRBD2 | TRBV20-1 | CSARSIAGGPGETQYF | TGCAGTGCTAGAAGCATAGCGGGAGGGCCGGGGGAGACCCAGTACTTC
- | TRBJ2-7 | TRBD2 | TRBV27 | CASSLSSSGRASYEQYF | TGTGCCAGCAGTTTATCGTCTAGCGGGAGGGCCTCCTACGAGCAGTACTTC
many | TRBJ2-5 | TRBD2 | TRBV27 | CASSSGLAGGGGQYF | TGTGCCAGCAGTTCCGGACTAGCGGGAGGAGGTGGCCAGTACTTC
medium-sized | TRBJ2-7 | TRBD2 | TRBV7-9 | CASSRLAGGLNEQYF | TGTGCCAGCAGCCGACTAGCGGGAGGGCTTAATGAGCAGTACTTC
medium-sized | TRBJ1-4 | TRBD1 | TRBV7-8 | CASSIRTGPNEKLFF | TGTGCCAGCAGCATACGGACAGGTCCAAATGAAAAACTGTTTTTT
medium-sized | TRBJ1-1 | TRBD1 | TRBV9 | CASSVTGDTTEAFF | TGTGCCAGCAGCGTTACAGGGGATACCACTGAAGCTTTCTTT
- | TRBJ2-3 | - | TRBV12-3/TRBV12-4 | CASSPPSAPTDTQYF | TGTGCCAGCAGCCCCCCCTCTGCCCCCACAGATACGCAGTATTTT
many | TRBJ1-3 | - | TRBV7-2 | CASSPTGNTIYF | TGTGCCAGCAGCCCAACAGGAAACACCATATATTTT
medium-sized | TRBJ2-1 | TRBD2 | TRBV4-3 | CASSQTSGRLSEQFF | TGCGCCAGCAGCCAAACTAGCGGGAGGCTAAGTGAGCAGTTCTTC
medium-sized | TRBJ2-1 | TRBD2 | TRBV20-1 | CSARDHGGRNVANEQFF | TGCAGTGCTAGAGATCATGGCGGGAGAAATGTGGCCAATGAGCAGTTCTTC
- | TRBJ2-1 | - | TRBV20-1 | CSAEGEDSALYNEQFF | TGCAGTGCCGAAGGGGAGGACAGTGCACTGTACAATGAGCAGTTCTTC
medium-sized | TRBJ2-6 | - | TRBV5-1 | CASSLVGANVLTF | TGCGCCAGCAGCTTGGTTGGGGCCAACGTCCTGACTTTC
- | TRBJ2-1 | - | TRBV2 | CASSITVGTFNEQFF | TGTGCCAGCTCGATCACAGTGGGGACTTTCAATGAGCAGTTCTTC